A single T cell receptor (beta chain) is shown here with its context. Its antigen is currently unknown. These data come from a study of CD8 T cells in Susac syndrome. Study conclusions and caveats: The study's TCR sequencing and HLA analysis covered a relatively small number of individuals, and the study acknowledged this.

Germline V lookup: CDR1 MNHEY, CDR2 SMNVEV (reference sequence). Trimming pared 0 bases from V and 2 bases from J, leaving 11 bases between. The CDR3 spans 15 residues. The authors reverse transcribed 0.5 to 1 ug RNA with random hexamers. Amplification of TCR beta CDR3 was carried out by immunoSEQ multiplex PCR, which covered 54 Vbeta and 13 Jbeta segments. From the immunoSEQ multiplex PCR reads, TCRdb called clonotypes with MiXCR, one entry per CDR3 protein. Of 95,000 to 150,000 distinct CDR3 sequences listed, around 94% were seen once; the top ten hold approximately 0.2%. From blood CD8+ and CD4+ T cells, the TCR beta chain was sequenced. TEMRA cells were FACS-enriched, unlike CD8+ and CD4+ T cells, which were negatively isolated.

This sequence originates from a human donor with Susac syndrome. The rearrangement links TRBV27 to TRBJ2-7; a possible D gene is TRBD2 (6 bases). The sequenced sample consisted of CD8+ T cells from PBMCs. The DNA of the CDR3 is TGTGCCAGCAGTTTATCGTCCGAGCGGGCCTACGAGCAGTACTTC. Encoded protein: CASSLSSERAYEQYF.